Listed below are T cell receptor beta chains from one sample, sequenced in a study of blood T cell repertoires in COVID-19. This table comes from immunoSEQ multiplex PCR, and its TCRdb copy is limited to in-frame clones, with some not included. The sample yields 300,000 to 400,000 clones, more than 75% seen once. Specimen: peripheral blood. Source of these receptors: a woman aged 45-59 years with active or convalescent COVID-19. Each CDR3 is given with its conserved first and last residue. The order of the fields is clone size, J gene, D gene, V gene, CDR3 protein, CDR3 DNA. The D gene is left open where the match is weak. Clone size is stated in some rows and not others, as once, few, many or a class when expanded.

>NA|TRBJ1-5|NA|TRBV9
CASSVEAGQSQPQHF
TGTGCCAGCAGCGTAGAGGCGGGTCAGAGTCAGCCCCAGCATTTT
>few|TRBJ1-4|NA|TRBV30
CAWYRATNEKLFF
TGTGCCTGGTACAGAGCAACTAATGAAAAACTGTTTTTT
>NA|TRBJ2-3|TRBD2|TRBV3-1/TRBV3-2
CASSQVTSGRTDTQYF
TGTGCCAGCAGCCAAGTAACTAGCGGGAGAACAGATACGCAGTATTTT
>NA|TRBJ2-1|NA|TRBV4-1
CASSQEFQRYNEQFF
TGCGCCAGCAGCCAAGAATTTCAGAGGTACAATGAGCAGTTCTTC
>NA|TRBJ2-1|NA|TRBV7-3
CASSLTGSKPNEQFF
TGTGCCAGCAGCTTAACCGGTAGTAAACCCAATGAGCAGTTCTTC
>NA|TRBJ1-1|NA|TRBV10-3
CAITKTQGRGAFF
TGTGCCATCACAAAGACACAGGGCCGGGGAGCTTTCTTT
>NA|TRBJ2-1|TRBD2|TRBV13
CASSPRALAGGRDEQFF
TGTGCCAGCAGCCCGCGAGCTCTAGCGGGGGGCAGGGATGAGCAGTTCTTC
>NA|TRBJ1-2|NA|TRBV28
CASSRANYGYTF
TGTGCCAGCAGTAGAGCTAACTATGGCTACACCTTC
>NA|TRBJ2-1|NA|TRBV19
CASSILGSPEDNEQFF
TGTGCCAGTAGTATTCTAGGCTCTCCAGAGGACAATGAGCAGTTCTTC
>NA|TRBJ2-5|NA|TRBV7-9
CASSPSPRWETQYF
TGTGCCAGCAGCCCGAGTCCAAGATGGGAGACCCAGTACTTC
>few|TRBJ1-2|NA|TRBV19
CASQGGTNYGYTF
TGTGCCAGTCAGGGAGGGACTAACTATGGCTACACCTTC
>once|TRBJ2-7|NA|TRBV6-1
CASRSLGRSYEQYF
TGTGCCAGCAGGAGCCTAGGGAGATCCTACGAGCAGTACTTC
>NA|TRBJ2-3|TRBD2|TRBV6-2/TRBV6-3
CASSYPTSGGGDTQYF
TGTGCCAGCAGTTACCCCACTAGCGGGGGGGGAGATACGCAGTATTTT
>NA|TRBJ2-1|TRBD2|TRBV27
CASSPGTTGPAYNEQFF
TGTGCCAGCAGTCCCGGGACTACCGGCCCCGCCTACAATGAGCAGTTCTTC
>NA|TRBJ1-2|NA|TRBV7-3
CASSPKPGGASRGYTF
TGTGCCAGCAGCCCGAAACCCGGCGGGGCCAGTCGCGGCTACACCTTC
>NA|TRBJ1-4|NA|TRBV23-1
CASSQSARTNEKLFF
TGCGCCAGCAGTCAATCGGCCCGAACTAATGAAAAACTGTTTTTT
>NA|TRBJ2-1|TRBD2|TRBV7-9
CASSLASGRDEQFF
TGTGCCAGCAGCTTAGCTAGCGGGAGGGATGAGCAGTTCTTC
>NA|TRBJ2-7|TRBD1|TRBV5-1
CASSQVTGVAYEQYF
TGCGCCAGCAGCCAGGTAACAGGGGTGGCCTACGAGCAGTACTTC
>NA|TRBJ1-2|NA|TRBV28
CASSLRAGANYGYTF
TGTGCCAGCAGTTTGCGGGCAGGGGCAAACTATGGCTACACCTTC
>few|TRBJ2-5|NA|TRBV6-1
CASSESLWSEPQYF
TGTGCCAGCAGTGAAAGTTTATGGTCGGAGCCCCAGTACTTC
>NA|TRBJ1-1|NA|TRBV7-9
CASSRRQRLNTEAFF
TGTGCCAGCAGCCGGAGACAGCGCCTGAACACTGAAGCTTTCTTT
>NA|TRBJ1-3|NA|TRBV6-1
CASSESGRNTIYF
TGTGCCAGCAGTGAATCTGGGCGAAACACCATATATTTT
>once|TRBJ2-7|NA|TRBV5-4
CASSSRVENYEQYF
TGTGCCAGCAGCTCTAGAGTTGAAAACTACGAGCAGTACTTC
>NA|TRBJ1-5|NA|TRBV2
CASRLTGNQPQHF
TGTGCCAGCAGATTAACAGGGAATCAGCCCCAGCATTTT
>NA|TRBJ2-1|TRBD2|TRBV6-5
CASSQRGEQFF
TGTGCCAGCAGTCAGCGGGGTGAGCAGTTCTTC
>NA|TRBJ2-3|NA|TRBV29-1
CSAIQLAGSSDTQYF
TGCAGCGCCATACAACTAGCAGGGTCGTCAGATACGCAGTATTTT
>NA|TRBJ1-1|TRBD1|TRBV27
CASRAGTGGGKAFF
TGTGCCAGCAGGGCCGGGACAGGGGGGGGGAAAGCTTTCTTT
>once|TRBJ2-5|NA|TRBV7-9
CASSPDSQETQYF
TGTGCCAGCAGCCCGGACAGCCAAGAGACCCAGTACTTC
>once|TRBJ1-5|TRBD1|TRBV15
CATKTGEQPQHF
TGTGCCACTAAGACAGGGGAGCAGCCCCAGCATTTT
>NA|TRBJ2-6|NA|TRBV27
CASSLSFSGANVLTF
TGTGCCAGCAGTTTATCCTTCTCTGGGGCCAACGTCCTGACTTTC
>NA|TRBJ2-3|NA|TRBV12-5
CASGVGAADTQYF
TGTGCTAGTGGGGTAGGGGCCGCAGATACGCAGTATTTT
>NA|TRBJ2-7|NA|TRBV15
CATSRAYSYEQYF
TGTGCCACCAGCAGAGCTTACTCCTACGAGCAGTACTTC
>NA|TRBJ1-1|NA|TRBV6-5
CASSYAGEGTEAFF
TGTGCCAGCAGTTACGCAGGGGAGGGTACTGAAGCTTTCTTT
>NA|TRBJ2-7|TRBD2|TRBV29-1
CSILAGGSYEQYF
TGCAGCATACTAGCGGGAGGCTCCTACGAGCAGTACTTC
>NA|TRBJ2-1|TRBD2|TRBV24-1
CATSPTSIFSYNEQFF
TGTGCCACCAGCCCGACTAGCATCTTCTCCTACAATGAGCAGTTCTTC
>NA|TRBJ2-1|TRBD2|TRBV3-1/TRBV3-2
CASSPGLASYNEQFF
TGTGCCAGCAGCCCGGGACTAGCCTCCTACAATGAGCAGTTCTTC
>NA|TRBJ2-7|NA|TRBV6-1
CASSDGTSTYEQYF
TGTGCCAGCAGTGACGGGACATCCACCTACGAGCAGTACTTC
>NA|TRBJ2-1|NA|TRBV24-1
CATSPRGREQFF
TGTGCCACCAGTCCCCGGGGAAGGGAGCAGTTCTTC
>NA|TRBJ1-2|TRBD1|TRBV12-5
CASGLVQVLRDRAWGYTF
TGTGCTAGTGGTTTGGTACAAGTCCTCCGGGACAGGGCTTGGGGCTACACCTTC
>NA|TRBJ2-2|NA|TRBV6-5
CASSTLQGAGELFF
TGTGCCAGCAGCACGTTACAGGGAGCAGGGGAGCTGTTTTTT
>NA|TRBJ2-1|NA|TRBV2
CASSETTGITNEQFF
TGTGCCAGCAGTGAAACCACAGGGATAACAAATGAGCAGTTCTTC
>once|TRBJ1-2|NA|TRBV12-5
CASGNQGTYGYTF
TGTGCTAGTGGAAACCAGGGAACCTATGGCTACACCTTC
>NA|TRBJ2-7|TRBD1|TRBV15
CATSRDPGGYEQYF
TGTGCCACCAGCAGAGACCCAGGGGGTTACGAGCAGTACTTC
>NA|TRBJ1-1|NA|TRBV4-1
CASSQETGINTEAFF
TGCGCCAGCAGCCAGGAAACAGGGATAAACACTGAAGCTTTCTTT
>NA|TRBJ1-1|NA|TRBV2
CASSEQADTEAFF
TGTGCCAGCAGTGAACAGGCAGATACTGAAGCTTTCTTT
>once|TRBJ1-2|NA|TRBV6-5
CASSYSSGSGYTF
TGTGCCAGCAGTTACTCGAGTGGGAGTGGCTACACCTTC
>NA|TRBJ2-5|TRBD1|TRBV13
CASSFSTGGRETQYF
TGTGCCAGCAGCTTCTCCACAGGGGGCCGGGAGACCCAGTACTTC
>NA|TRBJ2-5|TRBD2|TRBV7-6
CASSSWGGETQYF
TGTGCCAGCAGCTCGTGGGGGGGAGAGACCCAGTACTTC
>NA|TRBJ2-1|TRBD1|TRBV5-5
CASFNGQGSNEQFF
TGTGCCAGCTTTAATGGACAGGGAAGTAATGAGCAGTTCTTC
>NA|TRBJ1-2|TRBD1|TRBV19
CASRGQTNYGYTF
TGTGCCAGTAGGGGACAGACTAACTATGGCTACACCTTC
>once|TRBJ2-7|TRBD1|TRBV4-2
CASSQNTGDTSYEQYF
TGTGCCAGCAGCCAAAATACAGGGGACACGTCCTACGAGCAGTACTTC
>NA|TRBJ2-1|NA|TRBV18
CASSPDPSAGEGDNEQFF
TGTGCCAGCTCACCAGATCCTTCGGCAGGGGAAGGTGACAATGAGCAGTTCTTC
>NA|TRBJ2-7|TRBD1|TRBV28
CASSYRGQGHEQYF
TGTGCCAGCAGTTATAGGGGACAGGGCCACGAGCAGTACTTC
>NA|TRBJ1-2|NA|TRBV4-2
CASSQESGVYGYTF
TGTGCCAGCAGCCAAGAATCGGGGGTCTATGGCTACACCTTC
>NA|TRBJ1-2|TRBD1|TRBV29-1
CSVDRGAFLGYTF
TGCAGCGTGGACAGGGGGGCTTTCTTGGGCTACACCTTC